The 26 T cell receptor beta chains in this list originate from one sample, sequenced in a study of PD-L1 blockade in urothelial cancer. The protocol was immunoSEQ multiplex PCR, while the TCRdb copy is restricted to in-frame clones and leaves out a portion. The sample lists about 120,000 clones, 80% to 90% occurring once. Time point indicated: peripheral blood 6 weeks after treatment start. Source: PBMCs, taken around atezolizumab (anti-PD-L1) treatment. These TCRs come from a man aged 55 to 70 with urothelial cancer.

V gene TRBV27 combines with J gene TRBJ2-2; 7 bases agree with TRBD2. V shed 4 bases, J shed 5 bases, and the junction held 4 bases outside the gene matches. The CDR3 is 14 residues long. Germline CDR1 is MNHEY and CDR2 is SMNVEV (reference sequence). CDR3 protein: CASSSGGGTGELFF. The CDR3 DNA sequence: TGTGCCAGCAGTTCCGGGGGAGGGACCGGGGAGCTGTTTTTT.

The chain uses TRBV5-1 and TRBJ2-1; D perhaps matches TRBD2 (6 bases). This CDR3 comprises 13 residues. V lost 0 bases and J lost 13, with 14 bases in between. Per the germline V gene, CDR1 is SGHRS and CDR2 is YFSETQ. For the CDR3, the DNA is TGCGCCAGCAGCTTGGGTTGGCGGGACTCACAGTTCTTC. Its translation is CASSLGWRDSQFF.

CDR3 DNA: TGTGCCAGCAGCGTGCTAGCGGCCACCGGGGAGCTGTTTTTT. Translation gives CASSVLAATGELFF. This chain uses TRBV9 with TRBJ2-2; 7 bases map to TRBD2. The V segment lost 2 bases and the J segment 4 bases; nucleotides outside the gene matches: 2. CDR3 length: 14 residues. Germline lookup yields CDR1 SGDLS and CDR2 YYNGEE.

The V call is TRBV30, the J call TRBJ1-4; maybe TRBD1 (6 bases). The V end was cut by 3 bases, the J end by 0 bases, with 8 bases between. The CDR3 runs to 14 residues. Germline V lookup: CDR1 GTSNPN, CDR2 SVGIG (reference sequence). CDR3 amino acids: CAWRGAATNEKLFF. Written as DNA, the CDR3 is TGTGCCTGGAGGGGGGCAGCAACTAATGAAAAACTGTTTTTT. The full variable domain, its missing parts supplied by reference TRBV30 and TRBJ1-4, is SQTIHQWPATLVQPVGSPLSLECTVEGTSNPNLYWYRQAAGRGLQLLFYSVGIGQISSEVPQNLSASRPQDRQFILSSKKLLLSDSGFYLCAWRGAATNEKLFFGSGTQLSVL.

CDR3 in amino acids: CASSLDSTSTDTQYF. The CDR3, as DNA: TGCGCCAGCAGCTTGGACAGCACTAGCACAGATACGCAGTATTTT. The chain has TRBV5-1 and TRBJ2-3; D unclear. From germline, CDR1 is SGHRS and CDR2 YFSETQ. Trimming took 0 bases from V and 0 from J, leaving 8 bases between them. The CDR3 extends over 15 amino acids.

The chain combines TRBV10-3 with TRBJ2-3, with D unclear. V was shortened by 2 bases and J by 5 bases, with 5 bases between the two germline ends. Germline V gene sequence: CDR1 ENHRY, CDR2 SYGVKD. This CDR3 is 12 amino acids long. The CDR3 region has the DNA TGTGCCATCAGTGAGACCGGAGATACGCAGTATTTT. It translates to CAISETGDTQYF.

This chain's CDR3 is CASSLGQGANYGYTF. In DNA form, the CDR3 reads TGTGCCAGCAGCCTTGGACAGGGGGCTAACTATGGCTACACCTTC. The chain has TRBV7-3 and TRBJ1-2, with 10 bases identical to TRBD1. The junction had 3 bases not matched to a gene; V was cut back by 5 bases and J by 0 bases. The CDR3 sequence is 15 residues long. CDR1 and CDR2 (germline): SGHTA, FQGTGA.

The CDR3 region is CASSTGTSGANEQFF. DNA of the CDR3: TGTGCCAGCAGCACCGGGACTAGCGGGGCCAATGAGCAGTTCTTC. The chain is built from TRBV7-3 and TRBJ2-1; 13 positions match TRBD2. Germline loops: CDR1 SGHTA, CDR2 FQGTGA. V lost 5 bases, J lost 6 bases, and 4 bases stayed unmatched. This CDR3 has 15 residues.

This clone was seen more than once but under ten times. The chain uses TRBV28 and TRBJ1-2; D is possibly TRBD1 (6 bases). V gave up 6 bases and J gave up 6 bases, with 8 bases separating them. The CDR3 contains 11 residues. Per the germline V gene, CDR1 is MDHEN and CDR2 is SYDVKM. The CDR3 DNA is TGTGCCAGCAGCCGGACAGATGGCTACACCTTC. This gives the protein CASSRTDGYTF.

The rearrangement links TRBV5-4 to TRBJ2-2; 7 bases align to TRBD2. V dropped 6 bases and J dropped 4; count of bases not matched to a gene: 6. The CDR3 length is 14 residues. Germline V gene lookup returns CDR1 SGHNT and CDR2 YYREEE (reference sequence). The CDR3 sequence is CASMGTTSTGELFF. For the CDR3, the DNA is TGTGCCAGCATGGGGACTACCTCCACCGGGGAGCTGTTTTTT. Using reference TRBV5-4 and TRBJ2-2 for the parts outside the CDR3, the full variable domain is ETGVTQSPTHLIKTRGQQVTLRCSSQSGHNTVSWYQQALGQGPQFIFQYYREEENGRGNFPPRFSGLQFPNYSSELNVNALELDDSALYLCASMGTTSTGELFFGEGSRLTVL.

The chain couples TRBV19 to TRBJ1-3; the D gene is possibly TRBD1 (5 bases). The CDR3 length is 14 residues. Trimming cost V 6 bases and J 3 bases, with 12 bases left between them. Germline V gives CDR1 LNHDA, CDR2 SQIVND (reference sequence). The CDR3 region is CASSSQVDGNTIYF. The CDR3 DNA reads TGTGCCAGTAGCTCACAGGTAGATGGAAACACCATATATTTT.

This rearrangement joins TRBV7-9 to TRBJ2-6; 7 positions match TRBD1. CDR3 length: 19 amino acids. Germline lookup yields CDR1 SEHNR and CDR2 FQNEAQ (reference sequence). V lost 2 bases and J lost 3; bases outside the gene matches: 13. DNA for the CDR3: TGTGCCAGCAGCTTACAGGCAGGGGGAAGATCTTATGGGGCCAACGTCCTGACTTTC. As protein: CASSLQAGGRSYGANVLTF.

V gene TRBV6-5 combines with J gene TRBJ2-7; 8 bases map to TRBD2. This CDR3 comprises 16 residues. Germline CDR1 is MNHEY and CDR2 is SVGAGI. J gave up 1 base and V 4 bases, and 9 bases lay outside the gene matches. In DNA, the CDR3 is TGTGCCAGCAGTTCCCTCAGCGGGAGCCAATCCTACGAGCAGTACTTC. Translating it yields CASSSLSGSQSYEQYF.

V gene TRBV7-3 combines with J gene TRBJ2-7; unclear D gene. This CDR3 is 14 amino acids long. Germline V gene lookup returns CDR1 SGHTA and CDR2 FQGTGA. Trimming removed 1 base at V and 2 bases at J, with 9 bases between. This chain's CDR3 is CASSLKAGTYEQYF. CDR3 sequence (DNA): TGTGCCAGCAGCTTAAAAGCAGGAACCTACGAGCAGTACTTC.

This clone was recorded a few times. V and J are TRBV18 and TRBJ2-2; 10 bases are a match to TRBD2. The germline gives CDR1 KGHSH, CDR2 LQKENI. V was pared by 2 bases and J by 6 bases, with 3 bases of the junction left unmatched. The CDR3 has 15 residues. The CDR3 is CASSPALAGPGELFF. The CDR3 nucleotides read TGTGCCAGCTCACCAGCACTAGCGGGGCCCGGGGAGCTGTTTTTT.

The rearrangement joins TRBV27 to TRBJ2-7; 14 nucleotides match TRBD2. This CDR3 has 15 residues. Trimming removed 4 bases from V and 7 bases from J; junction bases left unmatched: 6. Germline lookup yields CDR1 MNHEY and CDR2 SMNVEV (reference sequence). Here the CDR3 reads CASSSTSGGAREQYF. CDR3 in DNA: TGTGCCAGCAGTTCGACTAGCGGGGGGGCGCGAGAGCAGTACTTC.

This chain uses TRBV18 with TRBJ1-2; 12 positions agree with TRBD1. Germline V gene sequence: CDR1 KGHSH, CDR2 LQKENI. The CDR3 consists of 16 residues. After removal of 3 bases from V and 3 bases from J, the junction contained 5 bases not matched to a gene. The DNA of the CDR3 is TGTGCCAGCTCACCGCCCGGGACAGGGGGCTACTATGGCTACACCTTC. It translates to CASSPPGTGGYYGYTF.

The chain is built from TRBV28 and TRBJ1-3; tentatively, D is TRBD1 (6 bases). CDR1 is MDHEN, CDR2 SYDVKM, per germline. V was clipped by 4 bases and J by 4 bases, with 11 bases between them. This CDR3 comprises 14 residues. The CDR3 DNA follows: TGTGCCAGCAGTTCTACAGGGACAGGAAACACCATATATTTT. It is translated as CASSSTGTGNTIYF. Looking up the rest from reference TRBV28 and TRBJ1-3 gives the full variable domain: DVKVTQSSRYLVKRTGEKVFLECVQDMDHENMFWYRQDPGLGLRLIYFSYDVKMKEKGDIPEGYSVSREKKERFSLILESASTNQTSMYLCASSSTGTGNTIYFGEGSWLTVV.

CDR3 residues: CASTLDLAGGPYYEQYF. The CDR3, as DNA: TGTGCCAGCACCTTGGATCTAGCGGGAGGGCCTTATTACGAGCAGTACTTC. The chain joins TRBV28 to TRBJ2-7; 12 bases line up with TRBD2. The CDR3 length is 17 residues. Germline CDR1 is MDHEN and CDR2 is SYDVKM. Trimming at V came to 7 bases and at J to 4 bases, leaving 14 bases not matched to a gene.

V gene TRBV11-3 combines with J gene TRBJ2-5; the match to TRBD1 covers 10 bases. The germline V gene has CDR1 SGHNT and CDR2 YENEEA. V lost 5 bases and J lost 2; bases outside the gene matches: 5. CDR3 length equals 15 residues. The CDR3 DNA is TGTGCCAGCAGCCCAGGGACAGGGGATCAAGAGACCCAGTACTTC. This gives the protein CASSPGTGDQETQYF.

This chain connects TRBV11-3 to TRBJ2-5, with D unclear. Germline values: CDR1 SGHNT, CDR2 YENEEA. The CDR3 length is 13 residues. V lost 5 bases, J lost 2 bases, and 9 bases lay in between. This chain's CDR3 is CASSLIEQETQYF. The CDR3 DNA is TGTGCCAGCAGCCTTATCGAGCAAGAGACCCAGTACTTC.

V is TRBV6-4 and J is TRBJ1-5, with no clear D. The CDR3 sequence is 11 residues long. Trimming stripped 4 bases from V and 9 bases from J, with 7 bases between. Germline V gene data show CDR1 as MRHNA and CDR2 as SNTAGT. In nucleotides, the CDR3 is TGTGCCAGCAGTGGCGGCAGGCCCCAGCATTTT. Protein sequence: CASSGGRPQHF.

The rearrangement links TRBV28 to TRBJ2-7; perhaps TRBD1 as D (7 bases). The V end lost 3 bases, the J end lost 1 base, and 13 bases lay between the germline ends. The CDR3 loop spans 15 amino acids. Germline V CDR1 and CDR2: MDHEN, SYDVKM. CDR3 residues: CASSLGGTDSYEQYF. The CDR3 bases are TGTGCCAGCAGTTTGGGCGGGACAGATTCCTACGAGCAGTACTTC.

V gene TRBV11-2 combines with J gene TRBJ2-1, with 7 bases aligning to TRBD1. Germline lookup yields CDR1 SGHAT and CDR2 FQNNGV. This CDR3 is 15 amino acids long. After removal of 1 base from V and 3 bases from J, the junction contained 3 bases not matched to a gene. CDR3 region: CASSLGQGNYNEQFF. CDR3 bases: TGTGCCAGCAGCTTAGGACAGGGTAACTACAATGAGCAGTTCTTC. The full variable domain, in which reference TRBV11-2 and TRBJ2-1 provide the parts outside the CDR3, is EAGVAQSPRYKIIEKRQSVAFWCNPISGHATLYWYQQILGQGPKLLIQFQNNGVVDDSQLPKDRFSAERLKGVDSTLKIQPAKLEDSAVYLCASSLGQGNYNEQFFGPGTRLTVL.

The chain employs TRBV6-6 and TRBJ1-5, with TRBD1 as a possible D gene (6 bases). Germline CDR1 and CDR2: MNHNY and SVGAGI (reference sequence). Trimming pared 5 bases from V and 4 bases from J, leaving 12 bases between. There are 14 residues in the CDR3. The CDR3 DNA follows: TGTGCCAGCAGTGACGCACAGGGAAATCAGCCCCAGCATTTT. Its translation: CASSDAQGNQPQHF.

The chain joins TRBV14 to TRBJ2-7; 8 bases are a match to TRBD2. This CDR3 spans 17 amino acids. Germline lookup yields CDR1 SGHDN and CDR2 FVKESK. Trimming took 1 base from V and 6 from J; bases not matched to a gene: 14. Here the CDR3 reads CASSQVRGGRPESEQYF. The CDR3 DNA is TGTGCCAGCAGCCAAGTCCGCGGGGGGCGGCCAGAAAGCGAGCAGTACTTC.